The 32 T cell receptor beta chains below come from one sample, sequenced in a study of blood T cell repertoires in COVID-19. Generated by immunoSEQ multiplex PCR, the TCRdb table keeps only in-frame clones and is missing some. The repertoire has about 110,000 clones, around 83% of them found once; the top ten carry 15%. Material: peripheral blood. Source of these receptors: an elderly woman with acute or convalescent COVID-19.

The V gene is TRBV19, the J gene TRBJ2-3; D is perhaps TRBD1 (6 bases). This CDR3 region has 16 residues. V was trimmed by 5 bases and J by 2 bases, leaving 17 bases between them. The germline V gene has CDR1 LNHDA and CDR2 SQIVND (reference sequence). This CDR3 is CASSPGDRRYTDTQYF. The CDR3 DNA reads TGTGCCAGTAGTCCAGGGGACCGGCGTTACACAGATACGCAGTATTTT.

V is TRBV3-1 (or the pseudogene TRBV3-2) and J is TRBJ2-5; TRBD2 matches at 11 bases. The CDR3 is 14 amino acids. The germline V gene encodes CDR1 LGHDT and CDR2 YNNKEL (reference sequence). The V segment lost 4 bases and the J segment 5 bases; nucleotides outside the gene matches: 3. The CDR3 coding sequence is TGTGCCAGCAGCCGCGTAGCGGGAGGGGAGACCCAGTACTTC. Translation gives CASSRVAGGETQYF.

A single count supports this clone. CDR3 nucleotide sequence: TGTGCCAGCAATCAGAACACCGGGGAGCTGTTTTTT. It is translated as CASNQNTGELFF. The rearrangement links TRBV12-3 or TRBV12-4 to TRBJ2-2; D is uncertain. The ends were cut back, 7 bases at V and 1 base at J, with 4 bases in the middle. This CDR3 has 12 amino acids.

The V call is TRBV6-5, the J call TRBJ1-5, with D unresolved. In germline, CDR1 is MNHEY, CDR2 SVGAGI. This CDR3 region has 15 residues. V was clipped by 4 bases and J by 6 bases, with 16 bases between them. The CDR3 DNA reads TGTGCCAGCAGTTTAGGCCCGGGGAGCGGTCAGCCCCAGCATTTT. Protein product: CASSLGPGSGQPQHF.

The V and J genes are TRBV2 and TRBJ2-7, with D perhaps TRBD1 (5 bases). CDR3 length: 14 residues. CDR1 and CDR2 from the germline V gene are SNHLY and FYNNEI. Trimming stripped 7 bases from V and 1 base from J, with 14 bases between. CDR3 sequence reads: CASTDGRQSYEQYV. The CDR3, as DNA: TGTGCCAGCACCGACGGGCGACAGTCCTACGAGCAGTACGTC.

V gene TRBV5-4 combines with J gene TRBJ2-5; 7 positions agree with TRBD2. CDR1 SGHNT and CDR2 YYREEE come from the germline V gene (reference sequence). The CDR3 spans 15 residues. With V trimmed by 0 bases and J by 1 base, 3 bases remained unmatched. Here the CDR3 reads CASSLGGGTQETQYF. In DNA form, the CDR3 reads TGTGCCAGCAGCTTGGGCGGGGGTACCCAAGAGACCCAGTACTTC.

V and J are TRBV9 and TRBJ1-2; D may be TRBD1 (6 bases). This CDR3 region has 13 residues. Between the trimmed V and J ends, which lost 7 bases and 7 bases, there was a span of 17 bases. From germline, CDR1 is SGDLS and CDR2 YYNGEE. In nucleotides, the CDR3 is TGTGCCAGCTCCCTCCGGGGGGCAGGTGGCTACACCTTC. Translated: CASSLRGAGGYTF.

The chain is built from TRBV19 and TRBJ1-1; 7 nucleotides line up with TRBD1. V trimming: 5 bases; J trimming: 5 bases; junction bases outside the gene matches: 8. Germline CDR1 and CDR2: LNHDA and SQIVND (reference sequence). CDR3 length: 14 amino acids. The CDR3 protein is CASSLRQGGTEAFF. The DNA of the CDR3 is TGTGCCAGTAGTCTCCGACAGGGAGGTACTGAAGCTTTCTTT.

CDR3 sequence reads: CASSLGPPIYNEQFF. The CDR3 DNA sequence: TGTGCCAGCAGTTTGGGCCCCCCGATATACAATGAGCAGTTCTTC. The V gene is TRBV6-2 or TRBV6-3, the J gene TRBJ2-1; no reliable D call. CDR1 and CDR2 (germline): MNHEY, SVGEGT. V shed 4 bases and J shed 4 bases, with 14 bases lying between them. This CDR3 is built from 15 residues.

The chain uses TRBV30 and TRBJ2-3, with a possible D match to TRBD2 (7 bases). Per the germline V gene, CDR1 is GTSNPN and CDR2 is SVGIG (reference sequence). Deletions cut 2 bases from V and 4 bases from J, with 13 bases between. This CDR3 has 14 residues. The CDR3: CAWSRGGSADTQYF. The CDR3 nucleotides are TGTGCCTGGAGTAGGGGGGGGTCGGCAGATACGCAGTATTTT.

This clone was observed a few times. The CDR3 sequence: CASSLTYTGELFF. The CDR3 DNA reads as TGTGCCAGCAGTTTGACTTATACCGGGGAGCTGTTTTTT. The rearrangement uses TRBV12-3 or TRBV12-4 and TRBJ2-2; D remains unclear. This CDR3 spans 13 amino acids. V was shortened by 3 bases and J by 5 bases, with 7 bases between the two germline ends.

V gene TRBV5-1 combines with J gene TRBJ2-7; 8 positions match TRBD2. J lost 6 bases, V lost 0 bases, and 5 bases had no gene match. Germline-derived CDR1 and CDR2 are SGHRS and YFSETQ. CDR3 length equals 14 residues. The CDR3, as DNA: TGCGCCAGCAGCTTGGCCAGCGGGAGTGGCGAGCAGTACGTC. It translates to CASSLASGSGEQYV.

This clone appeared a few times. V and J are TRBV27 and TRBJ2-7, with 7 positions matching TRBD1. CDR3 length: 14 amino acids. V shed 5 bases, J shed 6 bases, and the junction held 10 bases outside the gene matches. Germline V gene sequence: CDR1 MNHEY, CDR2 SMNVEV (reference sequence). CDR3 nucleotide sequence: TGTGCCAGCAGTCCGACCTATGGACAGGCCGAGCAGTACGTC. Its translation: CASSPTYGQAEQYV.

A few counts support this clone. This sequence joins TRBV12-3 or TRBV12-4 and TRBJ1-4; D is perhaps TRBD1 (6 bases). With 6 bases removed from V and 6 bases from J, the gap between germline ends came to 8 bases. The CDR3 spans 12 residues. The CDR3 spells CASRDSYEKLFF. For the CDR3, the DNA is TGTGCCAGCAGGGACAGCTATGAAAAACTGTTTTTT.

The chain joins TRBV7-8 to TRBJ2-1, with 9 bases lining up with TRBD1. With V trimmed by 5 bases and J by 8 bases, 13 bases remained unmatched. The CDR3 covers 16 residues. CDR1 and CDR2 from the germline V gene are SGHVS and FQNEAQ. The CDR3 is CASSRTGGNRVHEQFF. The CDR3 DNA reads TGTGCCAGCAGCCGAACAGGGGGCAACAGAGTCCATGAGCAGTTCTTC.

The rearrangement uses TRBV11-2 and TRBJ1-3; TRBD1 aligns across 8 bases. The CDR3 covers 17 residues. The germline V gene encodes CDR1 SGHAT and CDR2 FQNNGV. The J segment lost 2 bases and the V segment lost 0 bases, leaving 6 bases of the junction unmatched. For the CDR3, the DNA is TGTGCCAGCAGCTTAGACACTACGGACAGGGCTGGAAACACCATATATTTT. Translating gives CASSLDTTDRAGNTIYF.

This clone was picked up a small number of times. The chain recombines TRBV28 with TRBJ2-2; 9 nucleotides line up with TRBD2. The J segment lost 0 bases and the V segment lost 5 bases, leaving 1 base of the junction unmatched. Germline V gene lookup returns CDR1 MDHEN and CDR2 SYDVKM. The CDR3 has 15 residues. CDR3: CASSLAGSNTGELFF. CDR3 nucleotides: TGTGCCAGCAGTCTAGCGGGATCGAACACCGGGGAGCTGTTTTTT.

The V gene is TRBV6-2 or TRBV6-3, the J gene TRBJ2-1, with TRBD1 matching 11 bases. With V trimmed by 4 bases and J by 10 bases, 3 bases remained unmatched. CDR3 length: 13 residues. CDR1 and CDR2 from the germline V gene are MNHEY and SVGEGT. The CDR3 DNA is TGTGCCAGCAGTTGGACAGGGGGCAACGAGCAGTTCTTC. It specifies CASSWTGGNEQFF.

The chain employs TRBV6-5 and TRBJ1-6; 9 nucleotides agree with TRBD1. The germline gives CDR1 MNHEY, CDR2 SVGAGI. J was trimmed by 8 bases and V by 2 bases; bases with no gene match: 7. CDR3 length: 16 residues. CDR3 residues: CASSYERGTGHSPLHF. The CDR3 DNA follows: TGTGCCAGCAGTTACGAACGGGGGACAGGGCATTCACCCCTCCACTTT.

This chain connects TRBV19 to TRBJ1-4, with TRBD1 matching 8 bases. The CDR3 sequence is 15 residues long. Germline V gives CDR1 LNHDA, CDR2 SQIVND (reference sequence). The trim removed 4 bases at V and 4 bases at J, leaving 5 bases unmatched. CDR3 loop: CASSTSTGVNEKLFF. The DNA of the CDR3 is TGTGCCAGTAGTACTTCGACAGGGGTTAATGAAAAACTGTTTTTT. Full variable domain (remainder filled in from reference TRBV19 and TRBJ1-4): DGGITQSPKYLFRKEGQNVTLSCEQNLNHDAMYWYRQDPGQGLRLIYYSQIVNDFQKGDIAEGYSVSREKKESFPLTVTSAQKNPTAFYLCASSTSTGVNEKLFFGSGTQLSVL.

The CDR3 spells CASSLDDRAYTEAFF. CDR3 DNA sequence: TGTGCCAGCAGCTTAGACGACAGGGCCTACACTGAAGCTTTCTTT. The V and J genes are TRBV7-2 and TRBJ1-1, with 7 bases identical to TRBD1. After removal of 1 base from V and 3 bases from J, the junction contained 5 bases not matched to a gene. Looked up from germline, CDR1 is SGHTA and CDR2 is FQGNSA. The CDR3 totals 15 residues.

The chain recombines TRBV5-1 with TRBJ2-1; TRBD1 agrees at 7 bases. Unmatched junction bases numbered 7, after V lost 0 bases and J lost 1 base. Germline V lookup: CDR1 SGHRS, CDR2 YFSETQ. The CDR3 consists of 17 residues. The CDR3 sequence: CASSLVPGRGSYNEQFF. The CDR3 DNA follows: TGCGCCAGCAGCTTGGTGCCCGGCAGGGGGTCCTACAATGAGCAGTTCTTC.

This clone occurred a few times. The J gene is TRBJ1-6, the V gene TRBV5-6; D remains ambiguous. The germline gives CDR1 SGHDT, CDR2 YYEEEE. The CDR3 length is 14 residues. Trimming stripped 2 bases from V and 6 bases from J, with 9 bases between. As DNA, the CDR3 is TGTGCCAGCAGCTTCGGCAGCGGTAATTCACCCCTCCACTTT. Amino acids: CASSFGSGNSPLHF.

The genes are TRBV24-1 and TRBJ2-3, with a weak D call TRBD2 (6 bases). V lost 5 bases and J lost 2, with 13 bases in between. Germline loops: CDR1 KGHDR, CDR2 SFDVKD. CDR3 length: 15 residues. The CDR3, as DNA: TGTGCCACCAGTGGAAACGCGGGGTACACAGATACGCAGTATTTT. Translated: CATSGNAGYTDTQYF.

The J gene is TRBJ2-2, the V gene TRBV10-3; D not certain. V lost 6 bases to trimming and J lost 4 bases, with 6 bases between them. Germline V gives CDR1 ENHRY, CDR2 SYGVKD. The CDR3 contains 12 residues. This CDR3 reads CAISYGTGELFF. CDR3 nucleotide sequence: TGTGCCATCAGCTATGGCACCGGGGAGCTGTTTTTT.

The DNA of the CDR3 is TGTGCCAGTAGTTTTGTAGGCACAGATACGCAGTATTTT. Its translation: CASSFVGTDTQYF. The chain has TRBV19 and TRBJ2-3; D gene unclear. CDR1 is LNHDA, CDR2 SQIVND, per germline (reference sequence). The length of the CDR3 is 13 residues. V lost 5 bases, J lost 1 base, and 7 bases lay in between.

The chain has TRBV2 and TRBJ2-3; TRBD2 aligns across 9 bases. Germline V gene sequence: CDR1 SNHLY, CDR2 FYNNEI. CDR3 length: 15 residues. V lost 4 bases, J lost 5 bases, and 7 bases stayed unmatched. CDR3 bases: TGTGCCAGCAGTGCGTTAGCGGGAGAGGAAGATACGCAGTATTTT. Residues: CASSALAGEEDTQYF.

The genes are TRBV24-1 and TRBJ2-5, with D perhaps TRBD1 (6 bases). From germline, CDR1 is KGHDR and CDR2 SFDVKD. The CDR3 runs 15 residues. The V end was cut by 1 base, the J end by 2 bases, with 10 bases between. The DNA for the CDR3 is TGTGCCACCAGTGATTTACAGGGTGGTCAAGAGACCCAGTACTTC. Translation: CATSDLQGGQETQYF.

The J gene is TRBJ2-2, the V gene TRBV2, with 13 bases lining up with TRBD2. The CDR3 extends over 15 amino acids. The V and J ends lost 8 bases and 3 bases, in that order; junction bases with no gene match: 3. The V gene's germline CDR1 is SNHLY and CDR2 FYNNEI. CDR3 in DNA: TGTGCCAGCTTGGGACTAGCGGGGTACACCGGGGAGCTGTTTTTT. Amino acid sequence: CASLGLAGYTGELFF.

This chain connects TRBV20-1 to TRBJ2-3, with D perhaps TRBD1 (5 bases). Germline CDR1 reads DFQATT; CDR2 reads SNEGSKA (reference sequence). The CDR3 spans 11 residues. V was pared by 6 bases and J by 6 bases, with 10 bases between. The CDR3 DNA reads TGCAGTGCGCCCCAGGGTGATACGCAGTATTTT. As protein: CSAPQGDTQYF.

DNA of the CDR3: TGCGCCAGCAGCTCGCGACTAGACACCGGGGAGCTGTTTTTT. This sequence encodes CASSSRLDTGELFF. This chain uses TRBV5-1 with TRBJ2-2, with a tentative D call TRBD2 (6 bases). This CDR3 spans 14 amino acids. The V and J ends lost 3 bases and 3 bases respectively, with 9 bases between them. Germline V gene sequence: CDR1 SGHRS, CDR2 YFSETQ.

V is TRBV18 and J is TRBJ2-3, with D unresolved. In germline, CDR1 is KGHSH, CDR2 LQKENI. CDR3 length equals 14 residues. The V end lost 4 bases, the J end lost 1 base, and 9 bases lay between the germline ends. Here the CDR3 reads CASSQSRGTDTQYF. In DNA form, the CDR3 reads TGTGCCAGCTCACAGTCTCGGGGCACAGATACGCAGTATTTT.